The rows below give T cell receptor beta chains drawn from one sample of a study of blood T cell repertoires in COVID-19. The protocol was immunoSEQ multiplex PCR, while the TCRdb copy is restricted to in-frame clones and leaves out a portion. This sample carries more than 150,000 clones, more than 80% of them seen once, and the ten largest clones take around 12%. The sample comprised peripheral blood. These receptors originate from a woman older than 75 with COVID-19, enrolled during active disease. CDR3s include the opening cysteine and the closing phenylalanine or tryptophan. The D gene is left open where the match is weak. Expanded clones are given a class, and other clones once, few, many or no size at all.

len	j_gene	d_gene	abundance	v_gene	CDR3nt	CDR3aa
17	TRBJ2-5	.	.	TRBV3-1/TRBV3-2	TGTGCCAGCAGCCAAGAGCCTAGGTCCAACTTGGGAGAGACCCAGTACTTC	CASSQEPRSNLGETQYF
12	TRBJ1-1	TRBD1	.	TRBV19	TGTGCCAGTAGGGACCGACAGGGCAAAGCTTTCTTT	CASRDRQGKAFF
16	TRBJ1-1	.	.	TRBV6-5	TGTGCCAGCAGTTGGGGCAGGCTTCGGGGGGACACTGAAGCTTTCTTT	CASSWGRLRGDTEAFF
13	TRBJ2-7	.	.	TRBV11-3	TGTGCCAGCAGCCAAGACAGTTTCTACGAGCAGTACTTC	CASSQDSFYEQYF
17	TRBJ2-1	.	once	TRBV15	TGTGCCACCAGCAGAGGTTATAGCGTAAACTCCTACAATGAGCAGTTCTTC	CATSRGYSVNSYNEQFF
16	TRBJ2-3	TRBD2	.	TRBV6-2/TRBV6-3	TGTGCCAGCAGCTTGAGGACTAGCGGTCGCACAGATACGCAGTATTTT	CASSLRTSGRTDTQYF
17	TRBJ1-1	TRBD1	.	TRBV5-1	TGCGCCAGCAGCTCTAGAGGACAGGGGGCAATGGGTACTGAAGCTTTCTTT	CASSSRGQGAMGTEAFF
15	TRBJ2-5	TRBD1	.	TRBV7-2	TGTGCCAGCAGCTTGACAGGGCTAAACGTGGAGACCCAGTACTTC	CASSLTGLNVETQYF
16	TRBJ2-1	TRBD2	.	TRBV27	TGTGCCAGCAGCCCGAGGCTAGCGGTCTCCTACAATGAGCAGTTCTTC	CASSPRLAVSYNEQFF
16	TRBJ2-1	TRBD2	few	TRBV7-2	TGTGCCAGCAGCTTAGAACCAGCGGGGGGATACAATGAGCAGTTCTTC	CASSLEPAGGYNEQFF
14	TRBJ2-5	.	.	TRBV2	TGTGCCAGCAGTGGCGGTAGGGGTGGGGAGACCCAGTACTTC	CASSGGRGGETQYF
16	TRBJ2-6	.	.	TRBV24-1	TGTGCCACCAGTGATTTTCGAGGTGGTGGGGCCAACGTCCTGACTTTC	CATSDFRGGGANVLTF
16	TRBJ2-1	TRBD1	.	TRBV5-6	TGTGCCAGCAGCTTGGCGGGACAGGGGTTCTACAATGAGCAGTTCTTC	CASSLAGQGFYNEQFF
13	TRBJ1-1	TRBD1	.	TRBV6-5	TGTGCCAGCAGGGGACAGCTGAACACTGAAGCTTTCTTT	CASRGQLNTEAFF
16	TRBJ1-2	TRBD1	few	TRBV10-3	TGTGCCATCAGTGACTCGGACAGGGATCATAACTATGGCTACACCTTC	CAISDSDRDHNYGYTF
13	TRBJ1-2	TRBD1	few	TRBV5-4	TGTGCCAGCAGCTCGGACAGGGCCTATGGCTACACCTTC	CASSSDRAYGYTF
15	TRBJ1-4	TRBD1	.	TRBV6-6	TGTGCCAGCAGTTCAAGACAGGGTCTGAATGAAAAACTGTTTTTT	CASSSRQGLNEKLFF
16	TRBJ1-6	.	.	TRBV19	TGTGCCAGTAGTATGAATCAGGGGACCTATAATTCACCCCTCCACTTT	CASSMNQGTYNSPLHF
14	TRBJ2-7	.	.	TRBV19	TGTGCCAGTAGTATATCACCAGATTCCTACGAGCAGTACTTC	CASSISPDSYEQYF
16	TRBJ2-3	TRBD2	.	TRBV4-2	TGTGCCAGCAGCCAACTACTAGCGGCAGCACGAGATACGCAGTATTTT	CASSQLLAAARDTQYF
14	TRBJ1-1	.	.	TRBV9	TGTGCCAGCAGCATAGATCCCATGAACACTGAAGCTTTCTTT	CASSIDPMNTEAFF
15	TRBJ1-2	TRBD1	.	TRBV4-1	TGCGCCAGCAGCCAACCCGGGACAGGTGACTATGGCTACACCTTC	CASSQPGTGDYGYTF
15	TRBJ2-7	TRBD2	.	TRBV13	TGTGCCAGCAGATATGCGGCGGGAGTTCCCTACGAGCAGTACTTC	CASRYAAGVPYEQYF
14	TRBJ2-7	.	.	TRBV4-2	TGTGCCAGCAGCCAAGGGACTCCACCCTACGAGCAGTACTTC	CASSQGTPPYEQYF
15	TRBJ1-1	TRBD1	.	TRBV6-2/TRBV6-3	TGTGCCAGCAGTCCCCGCGGGACAGGACGCACTGAAGCTTTCTTT	CASSPRGTGRTEAFF
16	TRBJ2-7	.	.	TRBV7-2	TGTGCCAGCAGCTTAAAATTTGGGGGAGGACCCTACGCGCAGTACTTC	CASSLKFGGGPYAQYF
15	TRBJ2-1	TRBD2	.	TRBV5-4	TGTGCCAGCAGCGCCGGGACTAGCGTTTACAATGAGCAGTTCTTC	CASSAGTSVYNEQFF
15	TRBJ2-5	.	.	TRBV6-5	TGTGCCAGCAGTTACTCTGGACAACTACAAGAGACCCAGTACTTC	CASSYSGQLQETQYF
15	TRBJ2-3	TRBD1	.	TRBV27	TGTGCCAGCAGCCAACGGGACAGGGGGTCAGATACGCAGTATTTT	CASSQRDRGSDTQYF
13	TRBJ1-2	.	once	TRBV6-5	TGTGCCAGCAGTTACGCAGGACAATATGGCTACACCTTC	CASSYAGQYGYTF
13	TRBJ1-2	.	.	TRBV5-4	TGTGCCAGCAGCTTGTGGGGGGTGGAAGGCTACACCTTC	CASSLWGVEGYTF
16	TRBJ2-7	.	.	TRBV21-1	TGTGCCACCTTTTGGACCCGGGACAAGGACTCCTACGAGCAGTACTTC	CATFWTRDKDSYEQYF
18	TRBJ2-3	.	.	TRBV7-6	TGTGCCAGCAGATCCTCACCGGCTCTAGCCTTGTCCACAGATACGCAGTATTTT	CASRSSPALALSTDTQYF
13	TRBJ1-2	.	.	TRBV27	TGTGCCAGCAGTATCCTTCCCTTCTATGGCTACACCTTC	CASSILPFYGYTF
16	TRBJ1-4	TRBD1	.	TRBV6-2/TRBV6-3	TGTGCCAGCAGCCCTCTGGGGACAGGGACCAATGAAAAACTGTTTTTT	CASSPLGTGTNEKLFF
17	TRBJ1-1	TRBD1	.	TRBV10-3	TGTGCCATCAGCGCCCGAGGGACAGGGGGAATGAACACTGAAGCTTTCTTT	CAISARGTGGMNTEAFF
14	TRBJ2-2	.	.	TRBV14	TGTGCCAGCAGCCCACTAGCCGGTACCGGGGAGCTGTTTTTT	CASSPLAGTGELFF
14	TRBJ2-3	TRBD1	.	TRBV2	TGTGCCAGCATGGACAGGGGTTCGACAGATACGCAGTATTTT	CASMDRGSTDTQYF
14	TRBJ2-7	.	.	TRBV15	TGTGCCACCAGCAGAGTATACGGGATACTATGGCAGTACTTC	CATSRVYGILWQYF
14	TRBJ2-2	TRBD1	.	TRBV11-3	TGTGCCAGCAGTATCGACAGGGGCACCGGGGAGCTGTTTTTT	CASSIDRGTGELFF
16	TRBJ1-5	TRBD1	.	TRBV30	TGTGCCTTTACGAGTGTAGGGACAGGGGGCGGTCAGCCCCAGCATTTT	CAFTSVGTGGGQPQHF
12	TRBJ1-1	TRBD1	.	TRBV18	TGTGCCAGCTCTCCCCGGACAGGAGAAGCTTTCTTT	CASSPRTGEAFF
15	TRBJ2-2	.	.	TRBV6-2/TRBV6-3	TGTGCCAGCAGTCGGGACTTCTCCTACACCGGGGAGCTGTTTTTT	CASSRDFSYTGELFF